The subject of this entry is one T cell receptor beta chain. The data derive from a study of blood T cell repertoires in COVID-19. Study-wide background: The study drew acute and convalescent COVID-19 samples from the United States, Italy and Spain.

In the source study's methods: Researchers report that nucleated cell counts were estimated from reference gene primer amplification. Repertoires were generated with immunoSEQ multiplex PCR, while TCRdb's copy carries only in-frame clones and drops some. V and J calls and clone size are those listed in that table; D and trimming were worked out from the DNA. The sample shows about 320,000 clones, roughly 90% of them seen only once. CDR3 length equals 14 residues. V was pared by 2 bases and J by 8 bases, with 4 bases of the junction left unmatched. Germline lookup yields CDR1 MNHEY and CDR2 SVGAGI. This chain joins TRBV6-5 and TRBJ1-3; 9 bases are shared with TRBD1. This receptor was obtained from a man in his sixties who had recovered from COVID-19. Sequencing was carried out using PBMCs or T cells enriched from blood (not recorded which). CDR3 in DNA: TGTGCCAGCAGTTACCGGGACAGGGAACACACCATATATTTT. Encoded protein: CASSYRDREHTIYF.